This is a list of T cell receptor beta chains from one sample in a study of T cell responses to AZD1222 COVID-19 vaccine. Here immunoSEQ multiplex PCR was the method, and the copy in TCRdb shows in-frame clones only, minus some. Counted here are 110,000 to 150,000 clones, roughly nine tenths occurring once; the ten biggest clones make up approximately 3.4%. The specimen comprised peripheral blood, sampled on day 0 of AZD1222 vaccination. These receptors were taken from an adult in good health. CDR3s include the opening cysteine and the closing phenylalanine or tryptophan. A D gene is named only where the DNA matches it firmly. Only part of the rows carry a size: once, few, many, or a class if the clone is expanded.

clone_size d_call j_call v_call cdr3_aa cdr3_nt
NA NA TRBJ1-2 TRBV27 CASSFTTANYGYTF TGTGCCAGCAGTTTTACCACGGCTAACTATGGCTACACCTTC
NA NA TRBJ2-1 TRBV15 CATSRDITQSSGHNEQFF TGTGCCACCAGCAGAGATATCACCCAATCTAGTGGGCACAATGAGCAGTTCTTC
NA NA TRBJ2-7 TRBV12-3/TRBV12-4 CASSLNRDLEQYF TGTGCCAGCAGTTTGAACAGGGACTTAGAGCAGTACTTC
NA NA TRBJ1-2 TRBV29-1 CSVEVGDRNYGYTF TGCAGCGTTGAAGTGGGAGACAGGAACTATGGCTACACCTTC
once TRBD1 TRBJ1-6 TRBV28 CASSLEGQGRSPLHF TGTGCCAGCAGTTTGGAGGGACAGGGGCGTTCACCCCTCCACTTT
NA TRBD2 TRBJ2-1 TRBV4-1 CASSQPTSGRRNEQFF TGCGCCAGCAGCCAGCCGACTAGCGGGAGACGGAATGAGCAGTTCTTC
NA NA TRBJ1-5 TRBV7-9 CASIDSSSNQPQHF TGTGCCAGCATCGACAGCTCTAGCAATCAGCCCCAGCATTTT
NA NA TRBJ1-2 TRBV19 CASGPRGSGYTF TGTGCCAGCGGCCCCCGAGGGTCTGGCTACACCTTC
NA TRBD2 TRBJ2-1 TRBV27 CASSQRTSGTYRSEFF TGTGCCAGCAGCCAACGGACTAGCGGAACCTACCGGAGTGAGTTCTTC
NA NA TRBJ2-7 TRBV4-2 CASSQSLGLLQQYF TGTGCCAGCAGCCAAAGTTTGGGACTTCTACAGCAGTACTTC
NA NA TRBJ1-4 TRBV15 CATSRDRVQNEKLFF TGTGCCACCAGCAGAGACAGGGTGCAAAATGAAAAACTGTTTTTT
few NA TRBJ2-7 TRBV6-7 CASSYWGYEQYF TGTGCCAGCAGTTACTGGGGGTACGAGCAGTACTTC
few NA TRBJ1-4 TRBV11-2 CASSFARTTNEKLFF TGTGCCAGCAGCTTCGCGAGGACAACTAATGAAAAACTGTTTTTT
NA TRBD2 TRBJ2-2 TRBV11-2 CASSSTSWSTGELFF TGTGCCAGCAGTTCGACTAGCTGGTCCACCGGGGAGCTGTTTTTT
NA NA TRBJ2-2 TRBV19 CASYDGMATGELFF TGTGCCAGTTACGACGGAATGGCGACCGGGGAGCTGTTTTTT
NA NA TRBJ2-1 TRBV12-3/TRBV12-4 CASSLNEQFF TGTGCCAGCAGTTTAAATGAGCAGTTCTTC
once NA TRBJ2-5 TRBV29-1 CSVDFNQETQYF TGCAGCGTTGATTTCAACCAAGAGACCCAGTACTTC
NA NA TRBJ2-7 TRBV4-1 CASSQGGAPGEQYF TGCGCCAGCAGCCAAGGTGGAGCCCCGGGCGAGCAGTACTTC
NA NA TRBJ2-7 TRBV18 CASSPQRSYEQYF TGTGCCAGCTCACCACAGCGGTCCTACGAGCAGTACTTC
NA NA TRBJ1-1 TRBV19 CASRARGTTVSNTEAFF TGTGCCAGCCGAGCCCGGGGGACCACAGTTTCAAACACTGAAGCTTTCTTT
NA TRBD1 TRBJ2-2 TRBV18 CASSPWYRGSGTGELFF TGTGCCAGCTCACCGTGGTACAGGGGTTCGGGCACCGGGGAGCTGTTTTTT
once TRBD1 TRBJ2-5 TRBV30 CASRDSRETQYF TGTGCCTCCCGGGACAGCCGAGAGACCCAGTACTTC